This T cell receptor beta chain was documented in a study of blood T cell repertoires in COVID-19. In terms of age and location, participants ranged from about 18 to 95 years and lived in about 25 US areas. Sequencing was performed with immunoSEQ multiplex PCR; in TCRdb, only in-frame clones are kept and a portion is missing. The sample includes a few hundred thousand clones, about 85% of them seen just once. The CDR3 is 14 amino acids. V was clipped by 4 bases and J by 1 base, with 9 bases between them. Germline CDR1 and CDR2: WSHSY and SAAADI. The gene calls are TRBV10-2 and TRBJ2-3, with D unresolved. The TCR comes from a woman aged 45-59 years who had recovered from COVID-19. The sequenced sample was PBMCs or T cells enriched from blood (not recorded which). The CDR3 DNA is TGCGCCAGCAGTGGATTCGAGGGCACAGATACGCAGTATTTT. This gives the protein CASSGFEGTDTQYF.